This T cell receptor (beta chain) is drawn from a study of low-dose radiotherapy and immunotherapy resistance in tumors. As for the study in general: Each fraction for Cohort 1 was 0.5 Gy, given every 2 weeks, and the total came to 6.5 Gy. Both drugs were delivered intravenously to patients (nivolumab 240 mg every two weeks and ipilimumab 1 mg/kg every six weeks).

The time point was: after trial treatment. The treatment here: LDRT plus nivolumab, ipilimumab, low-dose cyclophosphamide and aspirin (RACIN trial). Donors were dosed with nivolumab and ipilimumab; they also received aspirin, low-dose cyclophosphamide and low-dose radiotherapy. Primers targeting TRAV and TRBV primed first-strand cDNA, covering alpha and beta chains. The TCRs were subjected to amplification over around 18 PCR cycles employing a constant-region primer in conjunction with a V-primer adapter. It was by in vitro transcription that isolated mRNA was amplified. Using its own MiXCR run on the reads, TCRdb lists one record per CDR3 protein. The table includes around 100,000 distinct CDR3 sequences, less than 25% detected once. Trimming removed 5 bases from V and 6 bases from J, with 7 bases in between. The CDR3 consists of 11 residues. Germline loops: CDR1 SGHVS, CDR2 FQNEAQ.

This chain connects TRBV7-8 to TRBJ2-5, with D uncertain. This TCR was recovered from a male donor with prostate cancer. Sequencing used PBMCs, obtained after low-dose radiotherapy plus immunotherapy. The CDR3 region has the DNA TGTGCCAGCAGCGCCAGAAAGACCCAGTACTTC. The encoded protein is CASSARKTQYF.